Presented here are 17 T cell receptor beta chains from one specimen sequenced in a study of CD8 T cells in ankylosing spondylitis (dated 2017 in TCRdb). The library was prepared using 5' RACE. Instrument on record: Illumina HiSeq 2500. TCRdb handled the public reads itself, with Q25 trimming in fastp and clone calling in MiXCR, and kept productive beta chains. Under each unique CDR3 protein, matching rows form one entry showing the most common genes and DNA. The sample records around 150,000 distinct CDR3 sequences, around 18% of which are singletons. Of the sample, over 7.5% falls within the top ten clones. Sample: blood, either unsorted or a sorted T cell fraction (not recorded which). The source of these receptors is a male donor with ankylosing spondylitis or in good health (not recorded which).

This chain uses TRBV7-9 with TRBJ1-1; a weak D match, TRBD1 (5 bases). This CDR3 comprises 13 residues. Germline values: CDR1 SEHNR, CDR2 FQNEAQ (reference sequence). V shed 7 bases and J shed 9 bases, with 18 bases lying between them. The DNA of the CDR3 is TGTGCCAGCACTCAGGAACCCCGGACAAAAGCTTTCTTT. Translation gives CASTQEPRTKAFF.

This clonotype showed up many times. As DNA, the CDR3 is TGTGCCAGCAGCAAAGGGGGTCTAGCGGGAGGAAGTGAGCAGTACTTC. It translates to CASSKGGLAGGSEQYF. The V and J genes are TRBV21-1 and TRBJ2-7; no check of the table's D call, TRBD2, against the DNA was made. TRBV21-1 is reported as a pseudogene. This CDR3 comprises 16 residues.

This clonotype has more than one count but fewer than ten. V usage is TRBV7-9 and J usage is TRBJ2-2, with D uncertain. Germline V gives CDR1 SEHNR, CDR2 FQNEAQ (reference sequence). V lost 0 bases to trimming and J lost 0 bases, with 11 bases between them. This CDR3 has 17 amino acids. CDR3 coding DNA: TGTGCCAGCAGCTTAGCAGGTTGGCAGGCGAACACCGGGGAGCTGTTTTTT. Translated: CASSLAGWQANTGELFF. Supplemented by reference TRBV7-9 and TRBJ2-2, the full variable domain reads DTGVSQNPRHKITKRGQNVTFRCDPISEHNRLYWYRQTLGQGPEFLTYFQNEAQLEKSRLLSDRFSAERPKGSFSTLEIQRTEQGDSAMYLCASSLAGWQANTGELFFGEGSRLTVL.

This clonotype has a count of ten or more. V and J are TRBV12-3 or TRBV12-4 and TRBJ1-1; no definite D call. V was cut by 6 bases and J by 0 bases, with 5 bases left in between. The CDR3 contains 12 residues. The CDR3 reads CASSTLNTEAFF. CDR3 DNA sequence: TGTGCCAGCAGCACGTTGAACACTGAAGCTTTCTTT.

The sample holds many counts of this clonotype. The V and J genes are TRBV10-3 and TRBJ2-2; maybe TRBD1 (5 bases). Trimming took 6 bases from V and 6 from J, leaving 11 bases between them. The V gene's germline CDR1 is ENHRY and CDR2 SYGVKD. This CDR3 has 13 residues. The CDR3 protein is CAIRPQGSGELFF. The DNA of the CDR3 is TGTGCCATCAGACCTCAGGGTTCCGGGGAGCTGTTTTTT.

This clonotype has just a few counts. The chain carries TRBV6-1 and TRBJ2-2; 12 bases line up with TRBD2. Per germline, CDR1 MNHNS and CDR2 SASEGT. Trimming took 2 bases from V and 4 from J; bases not matched to a gene: 8. The CDR3 totals 18 residues. The CDR3 bases are TGTGCCAGCAGTGAATGGGGGCCGACTAGCGGGGGCACCGGGGAGCTGTTTTTT. It yields the protein CASSEWGPTSGGTGELFF.

This clonotype has at least ten counts. The chain is built from TRBV6-1 and TRBJ1-6, with 7 bases aligning to TRBD1. Germline values: CDR1 MNHNS, CDR2 SASEGT. The CDR3 consists of 15 residues. V was clipped by 6 bases and J by 5 bases; unmatched bases: 7. Here the CDR3 reads CASRFHGTDNSPLHF. The CDR3 DNA is TGTGCCAGCAGGTTCCACGGGACAGATAATTCACCCCTCCACTTT.

V is TRBV28 and J is TRBJ2-2; no reliable D call. CDR1 and CDR2 from the germline V gene are MDHEN and SYDVKM. The V end was cut by 4 bases, the J end by 4 bases, with 7 bases between. The CDR3 has 13 residues. CDR3 bases: TGTGCCAGCAGTTCCAGGTCCACCGGGGAGCTGTTTTTT. It translates to CASSSRSTGELFF.

This clonotype showed up many times. The genes are TRBV5-1 and TRBJ2-1, with 12 bases identical to TRBD2. The CDR3 spans 18 residues. Germline CDR1 is SGHRS and CDR2 is YFSETQ. V lost 4 bases, J lost 2 bases, and 10 bases stayed unmatched. The CDR3 DNA is TGCGCCAGCAGCCGGGGAAAGACTAGCGGGAGTCCCTACAATGAGCAGTTCTTC. Its protein is CASSRGKTSGSPYNEQFF.

This clonotype was detected many times. The chain carries TRBV6-1 and TRBJ2-3; 7 bases align to TRBD2. Germline CDR1 is MNHNS and CDR2 is SASEGT. The V gene end was trimmed by 8 bases and the J gene end by 3 bases; junction bases not matched to a gene: 8. The CDR3 length is 14 residues. The CDR3 nucleotides are TGTGCCAGCTGGAGCGGGACTTGGACAGATACGCAGTATTTT. Translation: CASWSGTWTDTQYF.

The table lists this clonotype with many counts. The chain carries TRBV5-1 and TRBJ2-4, with 9 bases identical to TRBD1. V dropped 0 bases and J dropped 8; count of bases not matched to a gene: 6. Germline values: CDR1 SGHRS, CDR2 YFSETQ. The CDR3 length is 15 residues. The CDR3 protein is CASSLDGTGMDIQYF. CDR3 in DNA: TGCGCCAGCAGCTTGGACGGGACAGGGATGGACATTCAGTACTTC.

CDR3: CASRDRAFEKLFF. The CDR3 nucleotides read TGTGCCAGCAGGGACAGGGCCTTTGAAAAACTGTTTTTT. V and J are TRBV25-1 and TRBJ1-4; 8 positions agree with TRBD1. The CDR3 consists of 13 residues. Trimming cost V 6 bases and J 7 bases; bases outside gene matches: 4. Germline V lookup: CDR1 MGHDK, CDR2 SYGVNS. Variable domain in full (rest from reference TRBV25-1 and TRBJ1-4): EADIYQTPRYLVIGTGKKITLECSQTMGHDKMYWYQQDPGMELHLIHYSYGVNSTEKGDLSSESTVSRIRTEHFPLTLESARPSHTSQYLCASRDRAFEKLFFGSGTQLSVL.

Note on this clonotype: One junction end disagrees with the germline gene, perhaps due to a read error. The rearrangement links TRBV6-6 to TRBJ2-2, with 12 nucleotides matching TRBD2. Germline-derived CDR1 and CDR2 are MNHNY and SVGAGI (reference sequence). There are 15 residues in the CDR3. For the CDR3, the DNA is TGTGCCAGCAGACGGACTAGCGGGAACACCGGGGGGCTGCTTTTT. Protein product: CASRRTSGNTGGLLF.

This clonotype was recorded at least ten times. The chain is built from TRBV6-5 and TRBJ2-1; no reliable D call. Trimming took 2 bases from V and 4 from J, leaving 15 bases between them. CDR1 MNHEY and CDR2 SVGAGI come from the germline V gene. The CDR3 sequence is 16 residues long. The CDR3, as DNA: TGTGCCAGCAGTTACACGAATGGAGTGGGATACAATGAGCAGTTCTTC. It codes for CASSYTNGVGYNEQFF.

This chain joins TRBV7-6 and TRBJ2-7, with 14 bases that match TRBD2. The V segment lost 5 bases and the J segment 2 bases; nucleotides outside the gene matches: 8. Germline CDR1 SGHVS, CDR2 FNYEAQ. The CDR3 has 17 amino acids. CDR3 nucleotides: TGTGCCAGCAGCCGGACTAGCGGGAGGTCCCTTACCTACGAGCAGTACTTC. The encoded protein is CASSRTSGRSLTYEQYF.

This rearrangement joins TRBV6-5 to TRBJ2-7, with 9 positions matching TRBD1. V was pared by 0 bases and J by 2 bases, with 5 bases of the junction left unmatched. Per germline, CDR1 MNHEY and CDR2 SVGAGI. This CDR3 is 16 amino acids long. This CDR3 is CASSYSRQGGTYEQYF. In DNA, the CDR3 is TGTGCCAGCAGTTACTCCCGACAGGGGGGGACCTACGAGCAGTACTTC.

The table lists this clonotype with many counts. The chain joins TRBV5-1 to TRBJ1-1; TRBD1 might be the D (5 bases). From germline, CDR1 is SGHRS and CDR2 YFSETQ. The CDR3 is 15 residues long. V dropped 0 bases and J dropped 1 base, with 10 bases sitting between them. CDR3 sequence: CASSLGWGTNTEAFF. The CDR3, as DNA: TGCGCCAGCAGCTTGGGATGGGGCACGAACACTGAAGCTTTCTTT.